This T cell receptor beta chain was recorded in a study of cytomegalovirus exposure and HLA in healthy donors. The PCR contained 60 Vbeta and 13 Jbeta primers. Profiling relied on immunoSEQ multiplex PCR, and the TCRdb table lists in-frame clones only, not all of them. Here the sample spans 80,000 to 100,000 clones, 77% being singletons. Germline V gene sequence: CDR1 SGHDT, CDR2 YYEEEE. V was clipped by 3 bases and J by 3 bases; unmatched bases: 6. The CDR3 is 15 amino acids. This sequence was found in a man in his forties or fifties in good health and CMV-seropositive. The chain combines TRBV5-6 with TRBJ2-7; 10 bases match TRBD2. Sequencing input: PBMCs. Here the CDR3 reads CASSSVSSGGYEQYF. For the CDR3, the DNA is TGTGCCAGCAGCTCGGTATCTAGCGGGGGCTACGAGCAGTACTTC.